These T cell receptor beta chains were read from a single sample in a study of blood T cell repertoires in COVID-19. Clones were read by immunoSEQ multiplex PCR, and TCRdb kept only the in-frame ones, dropping some. The top ten hold roughly 4% of the sample, which has around 150,000 clones, about nine tenths seen once. What was sequenced was peripheral blood. These receptors were taken from a woman aged 60-70 years with active or convalescent COVID-19. CDR3s include the opening cysteine and the closing phenylalanine or tryptophan. Fields, in order: J gene, V gene, clone size, CDR3 length, D gene, CDR3 DNA, CDR3 protein. A D gene is named only where the DNA matches it firmly. Clone size is given for some rows only: seen once, a few or many times, or a class if the clone is expanded.

J: TRBJ2-6
V: TRBV30
size: -
length: 14
D: TRBD2
DNA: TGTGCCTGGAGTCCGACCGGGGGGTCCAACGTCCTGACTTTC
CDR3: CAWSPTGGSNVLTF

J: TRBJ2-7
V: TRBV4-3
size: -
length: 16
D: -
DNA: TGCGCCAGCAGCCCAGGGTCCGCGGGGAGCTCCTACGAGCAGTACTTC
CDR3: CASSPGSAGSSYEQYF

J: TRBJ2-1
V: TRBV4-3
size: -
length: 14
D: -
DNA: TGCGCCAGCAGCCCGCTAGCCCCTGCCAATGAGCAGTTCTTC
CDR3: CASSPLAPANEQFF

J: TRBJ2-5
V: TRBV4-1
size: -
length: 15
D: -
DNA: TGCGCCAGCAGCCAAGGGCTCAGGGAACAGGAGACCCAGTACTTC
CDR3: CASSQGLREQETQYF

J: TRBJ2-1
V: TRBV9
size: -
length: 14
D: -
DNA: TGTGCCAGCAGCGTAGAGGGGTACGAGAATGAGCAGTTCTTC
CDR3: CASSVEGYENEQFF

J: TRBJ1-1
V: TRBV7-8
size: -
length: 13
D: -
DNA: TGTGCCAGCAGCTCAGAACGGGGGACTGAAGCTTTCTTT
CDR3: CASSSERGTEAFF

J: TRBJ1-2
V: TRBV10-3
size: -
length: 13
D: TRBD1
DNA: TGTGCCATCGGGTCACCGACAGGGGATGGCTACACCTTC
CDR3: CAIGSPTGDGYTF

J: TRBJ1-4
V: TRBV25-1
size: -
length: 14
D: -
DNA: TGTGCCAGCAGTGATGGGGGGGTAGGTGAAAAACTGTTTTTT
CDR3: CASSDGGVGEKLFF

J: TRBJ1-5
V: TRBV6-5
size: -
length: 14
D: TRBD1
DNA: TGTGCCAGCAGTTCGGGACAGGGGAGGCAGCCCCAGCATTTT
CDR3: CASSSGQGRQPQHF

J: TRBJ1-2
V: TRBV3-1/TRBV3-2
size: once
length: 16
D: TRBD1
DNA: TGTGCCAGCAGCCAAGGTTCAGGACAGGGGGCGTTTGGCTACACCTTC
CDR3: CASSQGSGQGAFGYTF

J: TRBJ2-3
V: TRBV10-3
size: -
length: 14
D: -
DNA: TGTGCCATCAGTGTACAGGGATTCACAGATACGCAGTATTTT
CDR3: CAISVQGFTDTQYF

J: TRBJ1-1
V: TRBV5-5
size: -
length: 14
D: TRBD1
DNA: TGTGCCAGCAGCTTGGAGGACAGGAGCACTGAAGCTTTCTTT
CDR3: CASSLEDRSTEAFF

J: TRBJ2-2
V: TRBV13
size: -
length: 16
D: TRBD1
DNA: TGTGCCAGCAGCTTAACCGCCCCCAGGGGGCACGGGGAGCTGTTTTTT
CDR3: CASSLTAPRGHGELFF

J: TRBJ1-5
V: TRBV3-1/TRBV3-2
size: -
length: 16
D: -
DNA: TGTGCCAGCAGACCCAACCAGGGTGATAGCAATCAGCCCCAGCATTTT
CDR3: CASRPNQGDSNQPQHF

J: TRBJ2-5
V: TRBV6-1
size: once
length: 14
D: -
DNA: TGTGCCAGCAGTGAATTTGGGGGGCAAGAGACCCAGTACTTC
CDR3: CASSEFGGQETQYF

J: TRBJ1-1
V: TRBV30
size: -
length: 12
D: TRBD1
DNA: TGTGCCTGGAACAGGGGAAACACTGAAGCTTTCTTT
CDR3: CAWNRGNTEAFF

J: TRBJ2-3
V: TRBV2
size: -
length: 15
D: -
DNA: TGTGCCAGCAGTGAGGGGGCACGGGCGGGCGATACGCAGTATTTT
CDR3: CASSEGARAGDTQYF

J: TRBJ2-7
V: TRBV6-5
size: -
length: 15
D: -
DNA: TGTGCCAGCAGTTACTCGTTCGGAGACTTCTACGAGCAGTACTTC
CDR3: CASSYSFGDFYEQYF

J: TRBJ1-2
V: TRBV29-1
size: -
length: 12
D: -
DNA: TGCAGCGTTGATCCCAGGGCCTATGGCTACACCTTC
CDR3: CSVDPRAYGYTF

J: TRBJ1-2
V: TRBV19
size: -
length: 13
D: TRBD1
DNA: TGTGCCAGTAGTCAGGACAGGGTTGCTGGCTACACCTTC
CDR3: CASSQDRVAGYTF

J: TRBJ1-2
V: TRBV2
size: -
length: 14
D: TRBD1
DNA: TGTGCCAGCACCCGGGACAGAGACACGCTTATCTACACCTTC
CDR3: CASTRDRDTLIYTF

J: TRBJ1-5
V: TRBV19
size: -
length: 17
D: TRBD1
DNA: TGTGCCAGTAGTACGACAGGGGGCATTTATAGCAATCAGCCCCAGCATTTT
CDR3: CASSTTGGIYSNQPQHF

J: TRBJ2-3
V: TRBV12-3/TRBV12-4
size: -
length: 13
D: -
DNA: TGTGCCAGCAGCTCCTCCCGCACAGATACGCAGTATTTT
CDR3: CASSSSRTDTQYF

J: TRBJ1-5
V: TRBV5-4
size: -
length: 15
D: -
DNA: TGTGCCAGCAGCCCCACCCCGGGGGTCAATCAGCCCCAGCATTTT
CDR3: CASSPTPGVNQPQHF

J: TRBJ1-2
V: TRBV7-9
size: -
length: 15
D: -
DNA: TGTGCCAGCACCCCCCAGGGGCGTCAGAACTATGGCTACACCTTC
CDR3: CASTPQGRQNYGYTF

J: TRBJ1-2
V: TRBV4-3
size: -
length: 14
D: -
DNA: TGCGCCAGCAGCCAACAGGCCGCTAACTATGGCTACACCTTC
CDR3: CASSQQAANYGYTF

J: TRBJ1-1
V: TRBV29-1
size: -
length: 11
D: -
DNA: TGCAGCGTTTCCTTTAACACTGAAGCTTTCTTT
CDR3: CSVSFNTEAFF